One sample yielded the 29 T cell receptor beta chains listed below, sequenced in a study of lymphopenia after photon versus proton radiotherapy. Assay used: immunoSEQ multiplex PCR; TCRdb lists only in-frame clones, some missing. The sample lists about 15,000 clones, 86% occurring once. This sample comprised peripheral blood, obtained from a patient treated with proton-based radiotherapy. Source of these receptors: a man in his 70s with pancreatic cancer.

The genes are TRBV7-2 and TRBJ2-3; 8 positions agree with TRBD2. The CDR3 runs 15 residues. Germline assignment: CDR1 SGHTA and CDR2 FQGNSA. With 3 bases clipped from V and 6 bases from J, the junction kept 8 bases outside the gene matches. The CDR3 coding sequence is TGTGCCAGCAGCTTTCGGGAGGGCCTATCGGATACGCAGTATTTT. Translated: CASSFREGLSDTQYF.

This chain links TRBV25-1 with TRBJ2-1, with D maybe TRBD2 (6 bases). The CDR3 has 12 amino acids. Trimming removed 4 bases from V and 9 bases from J, with 10 bases in between. CDR1 MGHDK and CDR2 SYGVNS come from the germline V gene. The CDR3 reads CASSAGGGEQFF. The DNA of the CDR3 is TGTGCCAGCAGTGCTGGGGGAGGTGAGCAGTTCTTC.

The rearrangement links TRBV19 to TRBJ1-5, with TRBD1 identical over 11 bases. J lost 4 bases, V lost 4 bases, and 3 bases had no gene match. Germline V CDR1 and CDR2: LNHDA, SQIVND (reference sequence). The CDR3 sequence is 15 residues long. CDR3 sequence (DNA): TGTGCCAGTAGTAGGACAGGGGGCCTGAATCAGCCCCAGCATTTT. It translates to CASSRTGGLNQPQHF.

A few counts support this clone. The rearrangement joins TRBV7-8 to TRBJ2-7; 14 bases are a match to TRBD2. The germline CDR1 and CDR2 sequences are SGHVS and FQNEAQ. Unmatched junction bases numbered 7, after V lost 5 bases and J lost 7 bases. The CDR3 has 15 amino acids. CDR3 in amino acids: CASSPRLAGGREQYF. CDR3 sequence (DNA): TGTGCCAGCAGCCCCCGACTAGCGGGAGGGCGGGAGCAGTACTTC.

Here the CDR3 DNA reads TGTGCCAGCAGCTTGGTACAAAGCTATGGCTACACCTTC. It is translated as CASSLVQSYGYTF. The chain links TRBV5-5 to TRBJ1-2; D is unresolved. The CDR3 consists of 13 residues. Trimming took off 0 bases at V and 4 bases at J, with 7 bases between the two ends. Germline loops: CDR1 SGHKS, CDR2 YYEKEE (reference sequence).

This clone was recorded only once. This chain joins TRBV30 and TRBJ2-5; the D gene is possibly TRBD1 (6 bases). Germline assignment: CDR1 GTSNPN and CDR2 SVGIG (reference sequence). This CDR3 spans 15 amino acids. V lost 0 bases and J lost 2, with 13 bases in between. The CDR3 DNA reads as TGTGCCTGGAGTGTGAACAGGGTGGATCAAGAGACCCAGTACTTC. The encoded protein is CAWSVNRVDQETQYF.

The chain joins TRBV19 to TRBJ2-5; 8 positions agree with TRBD2. The CDR3 is 18 amino acids. The V segment lost 5 bases and the J segment 2 bases; nucleotides outside the gene matches: 16. CDR1 LNHDA and CDR2 SQIVND come from the germline V gene (reference sequence). In nucleotides, the CDR3 is TGTGCCAGTAGTCCCATATCTTCGGCTCGGGGGGGGCAAGAGACCCAGTACTTC. This gives the protein CASSPISSARGGQETQYF.

This chain connects TRBV5-6 to TRBJ1-2, with unresolved D. CDR1 is SGHDT, CDR2 YYEEEE, per germline. Trimming stripped 2 bases from V and 2 bases from J, with 4 bases between. CDR3 length: 12 amino acids. The chain's CDR3 is CASSFPNYGYTF. CDR3 in DNA: TGTGCCAGCAGCTTCCCCAACTATGGCTACACCTTC.

This sequence joins TRBV7-3 and TRBJ2-1, with TRBD1 as a possible D gene (5 bases). V lost 6 bases and J 0 bases, leaving 12 bases between the germline ends. CDR3 length equals 15 residues. Germline V lookup: CDR1 SGHTA, CDR2 FQGTGA. This CDR3 is CASSRRGGSYNEQFF. Here the CDR3 DNA reads TGTGCCAGCAGTCGAAGGGGCGGCTCCTACAATGAGCAGTTCTTC.

J is TRBJ1-2 and V is TRBV27; the D gene is possibly TRBD1 (5 bases). The CDR3 is 15 amino acids. Trimming left V 2 bases short and J 8 bases short, with 18 bases between. Germline CDR1 MNHEY, CDR2 SMNVEV (reference sequence). This chain's CDR3 is CASSLRFGTVMGYTF. CDR3 DNA sequence: TGTGCCAGCAGTTTACGATTTGGGACGGTGATGGGCTACACCTTC.

This clone was found once. The DNA of the CDR3 is TGTGCCAGCTCACCAGGGCAGATGAACACTGAAGCTTTCTTT. This codes for CASSPGQMNTEAFF. The J gene is TRBJ1-1, the V gene TRBV18; D not certain. Deletions cut 2 bases from V and 0 bases from J, with 7 bases between. Germline assignment: CDR1 KGHSH and CDR2 LQKENI. The CDR3 extends over 14 amino acids.

This CDR3 reads CASSLGIGDTEAFF. The CDR3 DNA reads TGTGCCAGCAGCTTAGGGATTGGGGACACTGAAGCTTTCTTT. The chain uses TRBV7-3 and TRBJ1-1; D is uncertain. V shed 2 bases and J shed 3 bases, with 10 bases lying between them. The CDR3 extends over 14 amino acids. CDR1 is SGHTA and CDR2 is FQGTGA in the germline V gene.

The chain recombines TRBV7-3 with TRBJ1-5, with D unclear. The CDR3 runs to 17 residues. Germline CDR1 reads SGHTA; CDR2 reads FQGTGA. V was cut by 4 bases and J by 2 bases, with 18 bases left in between. The CDR3 is CASSSRETGPGNQPQHF. Here the CDR3 DNA reads TGTGCCAGCAGCTCCCGAGAGACCGGTCCGGGCAATCAGCCCCAGCATTTT.

The chain joins TRBV19 to TRBJ2-2; D gene unclear. The length of the CDR3 is 15 residues. Germline values: CDR1 LNHDA, CDR2 SQIVND (reference sequence). V was clipped by 1 base and J by 1 base, with 7 bases between them. CDR3: CASSIARGNTGELFF. CDR3 nucleotides: TGTGCCAGTAGTATAGCTCGCGGGAACACCGGGGAGCTGTTTTTT.

The genes are TRBV5-1 and TRBJ2-2; TRBD1 matches 7 bases. The CDR3 has 14 residues. In germline, CDR1 is SGHRS, CDR2 YFSETQ. V gave up 4 bases and J gave up 3 bases; unmatched junction bases: 3. CDR3 bases: TGCGCCAGCAGCGGGGACAGCTACACCGGGGAGCTGTTTTTT. It is translated as CASSGDSYTGELFF.

The chain joins TRBV7-9 to TRBJ1-4; D unclear. The length of the CDR3 is 12 residues. Germline V lookup: CDR1 SEHNR, CDR2 FQNEAQ (reference sequence). V was pared by 3 bases and J by 3 bases, with 2 bases between. The CDR3 region has the DNA TGTGCCAGCAGCTTCTCTAATGAAAAACTGTTTTTT. Translated, it gives CASSFSNEKLFF.

J is TRBJ2-7 and V is TRBV13; possible D gene TRBD1, 5 bases. V dropped 5 bases and J dropped 6 bases, with 14 bases sitting between them. The germline gives CDR1 PRHDT, CDR2 FYEKMQ (reference sequence). The CDR3 sequence is 13 residues long. The CDR3 loop is CASSPRQRVEQYF. The CDR3, as DNA: TGTGCCAGCAGCCCGCGACAGCGCGTCGAGCAGTACTTC. Full variable domain (rest looked up from reference TRBV13 and TRBJ2-7): AAGVIQSPRHLIKEKRETATLKCYPIPRHDTVYWYQQGPGQDPQFLISFYEKMQSDKGSIPDRFSAQQFSDYHSELNMSSLELGDSALYFCASSPRQRVEQYFGPGTRLTVT.

V usage is TRBV7-9 and J usage is TRBJ2-1, with D perhaps matching TRBD1 (6 bases). V lost 2 bases, J lost 4 bases, and 12 bases lay in between. Germline V lookup: CDR1 SEHNR, CDR2 FQNEAQ (reference sequence). The CDR3 contains 15 residues. The CDR3 region has the DNA TGTGCCAGCAGCTTACCCGCGCAGGGGTACAATGAGCAGTTCTTC. Translation gives CASSLPAQGYNEQFF.

This chain joins TRBV2 and TRBJ2-1; the D call may be TRBD1 or TRBD2 (5 bases each). Germline V gene data show CDR1 as SNHLY and CDR2 as FYNNEI. With 6 bases removed from V and 9 bases from J, the gap between germline ends came to 21 bases. The CDR3 is 15 amino acids. The CDR3: CASSLGIGDPGEQFF. In DNA, the CDR3 is TGTGCCAGCAGCTTGGGAATTGGGGACCCGGGTGAGCAGTTCTTC.

This chain connects TRBV9 to TRBJ1-6; D is unclear. V shed 3 bases and J shed 8 bases, with 12 bases lying between them. The CDR3 loop spans 14 amino acids. Looked up from germline, CDR1 is SGDLS and CDR2 is YYNGEE. The CDR3 region has the DNA TGTGCCAGCAGCGACACCGGAGGTGATTCACCCCTCCACTTT. This codes for CASSDTGGDSPLHF.

This chain connects TRBV15 to TRBJ1-2, with D maybe TRBD1 (5 bases). From germline, CDR1 is LNHNV and CDR2 YYDKDF (reference sequence). The V end lost 4 bases, the J end lost 6 bases, and 12 bases lay between the germline ends. The length of the CDR3 is 13 residues. In nucleotides, the CDR3 is TGTGCCACCAGCAAGGAGGGGTTCAATGGCTACACCTTC. As protein: CATSKEGFNGYTF.

The V gene is TRBV18, the J gene TRBJ2-7, with a weak D call TRBD1 (6 bases). CDR3 length equals 15 residues. Germline values: CDR1 KGHSH, CDR2 LQKENI. The V end lost 6 bases, the J end lost 4 bases, and 19 bases lay between the germline ends. The CDR3 loop is CASSLPGAGVYEQYF. The CDR3 bases are TGTGCCAGCTCCCTTCCAGGGGCCGGTGTTTACGAGCAGTACTTC.

This rearrangement joins TRBV5-6 to TRBJ2-2; D uncertain. This CDR3 region has 13 residues. V was clipped by 0 bases and J by 3 bases, with 3 bases between them. CDR1 is SGHDT and CDR2 is YYEEEE in the germline V gene. The CDR3 DNA sequence: TGTGCCAGCAGCTTGGTCCACACCGGGGAGCTGTTTTTT. It codes for CASSLVHTGELFF. Combining the CDR3 with reference TRBV5-6 and TRBJ2-2 gives the whole variable domain DAGVTQSPTHLIKTRGQQVTLRCSPKSGHDTVSWYQQALGQGPQFIFQYYEEEERQRGNFPDRFSGHQFPNYSSELNVNALLLGDSALYLCASSLVHTGELFFGEGSRLTVL.

CDR3 in amino acids: CASTTGQLNTEAFF. DNA of the CDR3: TGTGCCAGCACCACCGGACAGCTGAACACTGAAGCTTTCTTT. The genes are TRBV7-2 and TRBJ1-1, with D possibly being TRBD1 (6 bases). Germline V lookup: CDR1 SGHTA, CDR2 FQGNSA. This CDR3 has 14 residues. V dropped 7 bases and J dropped 0 bases, with 12 bases sitting between them.

CDR3 sequence: CASSWFGRAGELFF. The CDR3 coding sequence is TGTGCCAGCAGTTGGTTCGGAAGGGCCGGGGAGCTGTTTTTT. V and J are TRBV6-5 and TRBJ2-2; D not resolved. The CDR3 loop spans 14 amino acids. V lost 4 bases to trimming and J lost 6 bases, with 12 bases between them. The germline gives CDR1 MNHEY, CDR2 SVGAGI.

This clone was seen a single time. The rearrangement links TRBV11-2 to TRBJ1-1; 7 nucleotides line up with TRBD1. V was pared by 5 bases and J by 1 base, with 10 bases of the junction left unmatched. Germline CDR1 reads SGHAT; CDR2 reads FQNNGV. CDR3 length equals 16 residues. This CDR3 reads CASSPDRDYRNTEAFF. CDR3 coding DNA: TGTGCCAGCAGCCCAGACAGGGATTACCGGAACACTGAAGCTTTCTTT.

This rearrangement joins TRBV2 to TRBJ1-6, with a possible D match to TRBD1 (6 bases). The CDR3 is made up of 16 amino acids. Germline CDR1 SNHLY, CDR2 FYNNEI. The germline V and J ends were trimmed by 2 bases and 2 bases, with 10 bases remaining between them. The CDR3 DNA follows: TGTGCCAGCAGTGAATTCGGACAGACCTATAATTCACCCCTCCACTTT. Its protein is CASSEFGQTYNSPLHF. The full variable domain, with the rest looked up from reference TRBV2 and TRBJ1-6, is EPEVTQTPSHQVTQMGQEVILRCVPISNHLYFYWYRQILGQKVEFLVSFYNNEISEKSEIFDDQFSVERPDGSNFTLKIRSTKLEDSAMYFCASSEFGQTYNSPLHFGNGTRLTVT.

The chain employs TRBV7-9 and TRBJ2-1; the match to TRBD2 covers 7 bases. The germline V gene has CDR1 SEHNR and CDR2 FQNEAQ (reference sequence). J gave up 1 base and V 5 bases, and 5 bases lay outside the gene matches. The CDR3 totals 15 residues. CDR3 sequence (DNA): TGTGCCAGCAGCCGCGGACTAGGATCCTACAATGAGCAGTTCTTC. Protein sequence: CASSRGLGSYNEQFF.

V and J are TRBV2 and TRBJ2-3; 7 nucleotides agree with TRBD1. The CDR3 covers 16 residues. Germline CDR1 is SNHLY and CDR2 is FYNNEI. Trimming removed 6 bases from V and 0 bases from J; junction bases left unmatched: 9. CDR3 protein: CASSRTGLTSTDTQYF. The CDR3 nucleotides are TGTGCCAGCAGCAGGACAGGTCTAACTAGCACAGATACGCAGTATTTT.